This note documents a single T cell receptor beta chain sequence. Its target is not known. These data are taken from a study of post-analysis software for immune sequencing data. Looking at the study overall: Recorded subtypes: relapsing-remitting, secondary progressive, progressive-relapsing; some patients unannotated.

The CDR3 has 17 residues. Per germline, CDR1 LNHDA and CDR2 SQIVND (reference sequence). The ends were cut back, 10 bases at V and 0 bases at J, with 19 bases in the middle. Unique molecular identifiers were present in the TCR beta cDNA libraries. Yield was roughly 0.5 million cDNA molecules from 1 to 10 million T cells. TCRdb analysed the PCR reads with MiXCR anew, one entry per CDR3 protein. Found here are 800,000 to 950,000 distinct CDR3 sequences, about 50% of them singletons; the top ten hold around 4.5%. Study-level findings and limits: A significant reduction in normalized Chao1 diversity was observed in multiple sclerosis patients versus controls. TRBV5-6, TRBV5-1 and TRBV20-1 were among roughly 5 TRBV segments more frequent in patients than controls. Strong co-clustering by F measure was evident for samples that had been prepared in the same batch.

The sequenced material came from blood. This sequence originates from a girl aged 10 to 17 with multiple sclerosis. The J gene is TRBJ2-6, the V gene TRBV19; the D gene is possibly TRBD1 (5 bases). As DNA, the CDR3 is TGTGCCACCTCCCTAGGGGTTTCTAGCTCTGGGGCCAACGTCCTGACTTTC. Translated: CATSLGVSSSGANVLTF.